This T cell receptor (beta chain) was identified during a study of blood T cells in healthy people across ages. Study observations and caveats: There was a strong correlation between TCR beta diversity and naive T cell percentage. Long-lived and aged donors differed, with more naive CD4+ cells and higher diversity in the long-lived.

A second PCR, run for about 7 to 11 cycles, used a sample-barcoded 5' primer plus a J-beta primer mix. TCRdb reprocessed the 5' RACE reads via MiXCR and lists one record per CDR3 protein. Seen here are roughly 800,000 distinct CDR3 sequences, more than 20% observed once, and the top ten hold roughly 3.5%. Germline V gene sequence: CDR1 SEHNR, CDR2 FQNEAQ (reference sequence). This CDR3 is built from 15 residues. With respect to this clonotype: Its antigen is not identified. Sequence at one end of the junction differs from germline and may be a read error.

The same sample was also used in a study of T cells of mothers and their children.

This TCR was sampled from a boy aged 5 to 17 in good health. The chain couples TRBV7-9 to TRBJ2-7, with TRBD2 as a possible D gene (6 bases). Sequenced input: blood. The CDR3 bases are TGTGCCAACAGCTCCGACTTGTATGGGGGGTACGAGCAGTACTTC. Amino acids: CANSSDLYGGYEQYF. Full variable domain (missing parts from reference TRBV7-9 and TRBJ2-7): DTGVSQNPRHKITKRGQNVTFRCDPISEHNRLYWYRQTLGQGPEFLTYFQNEAQLEKSRLLSDRFSAERPKGSFSTLEIQRTEQGDSAMYLCANSSDLYGGYEQYFGPGTRLTVT.